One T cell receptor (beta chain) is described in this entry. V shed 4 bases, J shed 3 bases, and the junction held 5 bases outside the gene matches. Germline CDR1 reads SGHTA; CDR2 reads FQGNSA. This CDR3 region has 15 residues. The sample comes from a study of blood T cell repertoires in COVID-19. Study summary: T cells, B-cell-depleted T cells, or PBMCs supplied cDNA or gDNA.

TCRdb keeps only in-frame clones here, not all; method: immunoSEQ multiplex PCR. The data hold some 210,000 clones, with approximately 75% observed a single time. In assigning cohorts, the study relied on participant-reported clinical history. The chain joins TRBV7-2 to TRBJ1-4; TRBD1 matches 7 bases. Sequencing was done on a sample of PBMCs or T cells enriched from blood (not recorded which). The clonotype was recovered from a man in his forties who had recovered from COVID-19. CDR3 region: CASSSEGAANEKLFF. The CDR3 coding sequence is TGTGCCAGCAGCTCCGAGGGGGCGGCTAATGAAAAACTGTTTTTT.